The clone carrying this T cell receptor (beta chain) was recorded many times. What it recognizes is unknown. Construction of TCR beta libraries relied on iRepertoire HTBI primers and on Arm-PCR targeting CDR3 regions. TCRdb called the multiplex PCR reads again in MiXCR, with one record for every CDR3 protein. Found here are roughly 500,000 distinct CDR3 sequences, 20% to 25% of them singletons; the top ten hold around 12%. Stated time point: persistent/refractory GD, antithyroid drugs over 5 years with positive TRAb. PBMCs provided the RNA from which the TCR library was made. These data belong to a study of regulatory T cells in long-lasting Graves disease. Study-wide points: Few sampled subjects may have lowered accuracy.

The CDR3 runs to 15 residues. Looked up from germline, CDR1 is MNHEY and CDR2 is SVGAGI. Trimming took off 4 bases at V and 3 bases at J, with 16 bases between the two ends. The specimen was peripheral blood mononuclear cells (PBMCs), collected when the disease was refractory, from a patient treated with antithyroid drugs. The sequence was collected from a female donor with Graves disease. The genes are TRBV6-5 and TRBJ2-7, with no clear D. The CDR3 loop is CASSSQDGQGYEQYF. The CDR3 nucleotides read TGTGCCAGCAGTTCCCAGGACGGCCAAGGCTACGAGCAGTACTTC.